A selection of T cell receptor beta chains follows, all from one sample in a study of shared clonotypes between healthy human individuals. Here immunoSEQ multiplex PCR was the method, and the copy in TCRdb shows in-frame clones only, minus some. This sample has roughly 2,500,000 clones, with 93% found just once. The sequenced sample consisted of naive CD4+ T cells from PBMCs. The receptors were sampled from a young man in good health. Some clones in this sample may be carry-over from other donors' samples. CDR3s include the opening cysteine and the closing phenylalanine or tryptophan. Fields, in order: CDR3 length, V gene, D gene, J gene, clone size, CDR3 DNA, CDR3 protein. A D gene is named only where the DNA matches it firmly. The size of a clone is reported for some rows only, either as once, few or many, or as a class for expanded clones.

cdr3_length: 15
v_call: TRBV7-3
d_call: TRBD1
j_call: TRBJ2-1
clone_size: NA
cdr3_nt: TGTGCCAGCAGCTCCCCGGGACAGGGGCACAATGAGCAGTTCTTC
cdr3_aa: CASSSPGQGHNEQFF

cdr3_length: 16
v_call: TRBV7-9
d_call: NA
j_call: TRBJ1-2
clone_size: NA
cdr3_nt: TGTGCCAGCAGCTTAGTCGGCCGACAGGCGGGCTATGGCTACACCTTC
cdr3_aa: CASSLVGRQAGYGYTF

cdr3_length: 15
v_call: TRBV19
d_call: NA
j_call: TRBJ1-1
clone_size: NA
cdr3_nt: TGTGCCAGTAGTCTGGGGGGCGTGGGTAGCACTGAAGCTTTCTTT
cdr3_aa: CASSLGGVGSTEAFF

cdr3_length: 12
v_call: TRBV27
d_call: NA
j_call: TRBJ1-5
clone_size: few
cdr3_nt: TGTGCCACACTGCTAGGAAGGCAGCCCCAGCATTTT
cdr3_aa: CATLLGRQPQHF

cdr3_length: 14
v_call: TRBV5-1
d_call: TRBD1
j_call: TRBJ2-3
clone_size: NA
cdr3_nt: TGCGCCAGTCGACAGGGGGCATTCACAGATACGCAGTATTTT
cdr3_aa: CASRQGAFTDTQYF

cdr3_length: 12
v_call: TRBV28
d_call: TRBD2
j_call: TRBJ2-7
clone_size: once
cdr3_nt: TGTGCCAGCAGTCCCTTAGCGGGAGGGTGCCACTTC
cdr3_aa: CASSPLAGGCHF

cdr3_length: 18
v_call: TRBV27
d_call: TRBD1
j_call: TRBJ1-5
clone_size: NA
cdr3_nt: TGTGCCAGCAGCCCAAACAGGGGGCGAGAACTGATTTATCAGCCCCAGCATTTT
cdr3_aa: CASSPNRGRELIYQPQHF

cdr3_length: 15
v_call: TRBV5-6
d_call: TRBD2
j_call: TRBJ2-1
clone_size: NA
cdr3_nt: TGTGCCAGCAGCTTGCGACTGCGGGAGCGCAATGAGCAGTTCTTC
cdr3_aa: CASSLRLRERNEQFF

cdr3_length: 13
v_call: TRBV6-5
d_call: TRBD1
j_call: TRBJ2-2
clone_size: NA
cdr3_nt: TGTGCCAGCCGGACAGGGGGCAGCGGGGAGCTGTTTTTT
cdr3_aa: CASRTGGSGELFF

cdr3_length: 13
v_call: TRBV28
d_call: NA
j_call: TRBJ2-7
clone_size: NA
cdr3_nt: TGTGCCACCATTAGAGGCAGCTCCTACGAGCAGTACTTC
cdr3_aa: CATIRGSSYEQYF

cdr3_length: 12
v_call: TRBV5-1
d_call: NA
j_call: TRBJ1-1
clone_size: NA
cdr3_nt: TGCGCCAGCAGCACAGTGAACACTGAAGCTTTCTTT
cdr3_aa: CASSTVNTEAFF

cdr3_length: 13
v_call: TRBV30
d_call: TRBD1
j_call: TRBJ2-7
clone_size: once
cdr3_nt: TGTGCCTGGAGTTATGGGACAGGACGGGAGCAGTACTTC
cdr3_aa: CAWSYGTGREQYF

cdr3_length: 16
v_call: TRBV5-1
d_call: TRBD2
j_call: TRBJ2-1
clone_size: NA
cdr3_nt: TGCGCCAGCAGCTTGGGGACTAGCGGGAGGGCTAATGAGCAGTTCTTC
cdr3_aa: CASSLGTSGRANEQFF

cdr3_length: 16
v_call: TRBV19
d_call: TRBD1
j_call: TRBJ1-2
clone_size: few
cdr3_nt: TGTGCCAGTAGCCGCGCGGGACAGGGTGGCGGCTATGGCTACACCTTC
cdr3_aa: CASSRAGQGGGYGYTF

cdr3_length: 16
v_call: TRBV7-9
d_call: TRBD2
j_call: TRBJ2-2
clone_size: NA
cdr3_nt: TGTGCCAGCAGCCTGGTGGTAGCGGGAGAGAGCGGGGAGCTGTTTTTT
cdr3_aa: CASSLVVAGESGELFF

cdr3_length: 14
v_call: TRBV9
d_call: NA
j_call: TRBJ2-7
clone_size: NA
cdr3_nt: TGTGCCAGCAGCGTAGGAGTTAGCTCCTACGAGCAGTACTTC
cdr3_aa: CASSVGVSSYEQYF

cdr3_length: 11
v_call: TRBV20-1
d_call: NA
j_call: TRBJ1-1
clone_size: NA
cdr3_nt: TGCACCGCCCGGCTGAACACTGAAGCTTTCTTT
cdr3_aa: CTARLNTEAFF

cdr3_length: 14
v_call: TRBV27
d_call: NA
j_call: TRBJ2-7
clone_size: NA
cdr3_nt: TGTGCCAGCAGTTCCGGCGGGCTAACCTACGAGCAGTACTTC
cdr3_aa: CASSSGGLTYEQYF

cdr3_length: 14
v_call: TRBV28
d_call: NA
j_call: TRBJ1-6
clone_size: once
cdr3_nt: TGTGCCAGCCTGACAGGCTCCTATAATTCACCCCTCCACTTT
cdr3_aa: CASLTGSYNSPLHF

cdr3_length: 12
v_call: TRBV6-5
d_call: NA
j_call: TRBJ2-2
clone_size: NA
cdr3_nt: TGTGCCAGCAGTAAAACCACCGGGGAGCTGTTTTTT
cdr3_aa: CASSKTTGELFF

cdr3_length: 18
v_call: TRBV6-7
d_call: TRBD1
j_call: TRBJ2-7
clone_size: NA
cdr3_nt: TGTGCCAGCAGTTTAAAATCCGACAGGGGTGCAAGGTCGTACGAGCAGTACTTC
cdr3_aa: CASSLKSDRGARSYEQYF

cdr3_length: 16
v_call: TRBV5-1
d_call: NA
j_call: TRBJ1-6
clone_size: NA
cdr3_nt: TGCGCCAGCAGCAAGGACAGCAACAAATATAATTCACCCCTCCACTTT
cdr3_aa: CASSKDSNKYNSPLHF

cdr3_length: 14
v_call: TRBV2
d_call: NA
j_call: TRBJ2-3
clone_size: NA
cdr3_nt: TGTGCCAGCAGCACAGTCCTCAGCACAGATACGCAGTATTTT
cdr3_aa: CASSTVLSTDTQYF

cdr3_length: 13
v_call: TRBV7-9
d_call: NA
j_call: TRBJ2-7
clone_size: NA
cdr3_nt: TGTGCCAGCAGCTCCAGGGGAATTACCCTTCAGTACTTC
cdr3_aa: CASSSRGITLQYF

cdr3_length: 15
v_call: TRBV4-3
d_call: NA
j_call: TRBJ1-5
clone_size: NA
cdr3_nt: TGCGCCAGCAGCCAAGGTGACACAGCAAGTCAGCCCCAGCATTTT
cdr3_aa: CASSQGDTASQPQHF

cdr3_length: 12
v_call: TRBV7-9
d_call: NA
j_call: TRBJ1-1
clone_size: NA
cdr3_nt: TGTGCCAGCAGCCCCATCACTTTTGAAGCTTTCTTT
cdr3_aa: CASSPITFEAFF

cdr3_length: 17
v_call: TRBV10-1
d_call: NA
j_call: TRBJ2-3
clone_size: NA
cdr3_nt: TGCGCCAGCAGTCCATCAGCCCGGGACTCGTACACAGATACGCAGTATTTT
cdr3_aa: CASSPSARDSYTDTQYF

cdr3_length: 16
v_call: TRBV10-3
d_call: TRBD2
j_call: TRBJ2-2
clone_size: NA
cdr3_nt: TGTGCCATCAGTACTAGCGCAAAGACGAACACCGGGGAGCTGTTTTTT
cdr3_aa: CAISTSAKTNTGELFF

cdr3_length: 15
v_call: TRBV4-3
d_call: NA
j_call: TRBJ2-2
clone_size: NA
cdr3_nt: TGCGCCAGCAGCCAAGTCCGTATGAACACCGGGGAGCTGTTTTTT
cdr3_aa: CASSQVRMNTGELFF

cdr3_length: 11
v_call: TRBV20-1
d_call: NA
j_call: TRBJ2-5
clone_size: NA
cdr3_nt: TGCAGTGCAGGCCCGGGTGAGACCCAGTACTTC
cdr3_aa: CSAGPGETQYF

cdr3_length: 14
v_call: TRBV28
d_call: NA
j_call: TRBJ1-5
clone_size: NA
cdr3_nt: TGTGCCAGCAGTCGCACGGGAACTTATCAGCCCCAGCATTTT
cdr3_aa: CASSRTGTYQPQHF

cdr3_length: 15
v_call: TRBV4-1
d_call: NA
j_call: TRBJ2-1
clone_size: NA
cdr3_nt: TGCGCCAGCAGCCAACCCGGGACGATTAACAATGAGCAGTTCTTC
cdr3_aa: CASSQPGTINNEQFF

cdr3_length: 12
v_call: TRBV5-1
d_call: NA
j_call: TRBJ1-6
clone_size: NA
cdr3_nt: TGCGCCAGCAGCTCACCAGGTGAGCCCCTCCACTTT
cdr3_aa: CASSSPGEPLHF

cdr3_length: 15
v_call: TRBV19
d_call: NA
j_call: TRBJ2-1
clone_size: NA
cdr3_nt: TGTGCCAGTAGTATGGAGGGGTATGCTTACAATGAGCAGTTCTTC
cdr3_aa: CASSMEGYAYNEQFF

cdr3_length: 13
v_call: TRBV2
d_call: NA
j_call: TRBJ1-2
clone_size: few
cdr3_nt: TGTGCCAGCAGTGCGAGGACAGATTATGGCTACACCTTC
cdr3_aa: CASSARTDYGYTF

cdr3_length: 18
v_call: TRBV30
d_call: NA
j_call: TRBJ1-1
clone_size: NA
cdr3_nt: TGTGCCTGGAGTGTAGACCCCGATTTATACCTTCCCAACACTGAAGCTTTCTTT
cdr3_aa: CAWSVDPDLYLPNTEAFF

cdr3_length: 15
v_call: TRBV5-1
d_call: NA
j_call: TRBJ2-1
clone_size: NA
cdr3_nt: TGCGCCAGCAGCTTGGGAGACCCCCTCGGCGATGAGCAGTTCTTC
cdr3_aa: CASSLGDPLGDEQFF

cdr3_length: 14
v_call: TRBV7-9
d_call: TRBD1
j_call: TRBJ2-7
clone_size: NA
cdr3_nt: TGTGCCAGCAGCCAGGGGGCGACTACTCTCGAGCAGTACTTC
cdr3_aa: CASSQGATTLEQYF

cdr3_length: 16
v_call: TRBV5-1
d_call: NA
j_call: TRBJ2-3
clone_size: once
cdr3_nt: TGCGCCAGCAGCTTGGGCTCCCCCCTGGGCCCAGATACGCAGTATTTT
cdr3_aa: CASSLGSPLGPDTQYF

cdr3_length: 13
v_call: TRBV7-3
d_call: NA
j_call: TRBJ1-1
clone_size: NA
cdr3_nt: TGTGCCAGCAGCCCCCGCCGGACAGATGAAGCTTTCTTT
cdr3_aa: CASSPRRTDEAFF

cdr3_length: 16
v_call: TRBV4-3
d_call: NA
j_call: TRBJ2-3
clone_size: NA
cdr3_nt: TGCGCCAGCAGCCAAAAGACAGGCTCCAGCACAGATACGCAGTATTTT
cdr3_aa: CASSQKTGSSTDTQYF

cdr3_length: 16
v_call: TRBV4-3
d_call: TRBD2
j_call: TRBJ2-1
clone_size: NA
cdr3_nt: TGCGCCAGCAGCCGCCTGGGACTAGTCCCCTACAATGAGCAGTTCTTC
cdr3_aa: CASSRLGLVPYNEQFF

cdr3_length: 13
v_call: TRBV27
d_call: NA
j_call: TRBJ2-3
clone_size: NA
cdr3_nt: TGTGCCAGCAAGTCGCTAGCGCGGGATACGCAGTATTTT
cdr3_aa: CASKSLARDTQYF

cdr3_length: 15
v_call: TRBV6-1
d_call: TRBD2
j_call: TRBJ2-2
clone_size: NA
cdr3_nt: TGTGCCAGCAAGATAGCGGGAGGGGCCGCCGGGGAGCTGTTTTTT
cdr3_aa: CASKIAGGAAGELFF

cdr3_length: 15
v_call: TRBV2
d_call: NA
j_call: TRBJ1-1
clone_size: few
cdr3_nt: TGTGCCAGTCTGGGGACGGAGCCCCGAAGGACTGAAGCTTTCTTT
cdr3_aa: CASLGTEPRRTEAFF